This is a list of T cell receptor beta chains from one sample in a study of regulatory T cells in long-lasting Graves disease. TCRdb ran MiXCR on the multiplex PCR reads and lists one entry per CDR3 protein. Of some 250,000 distinct CDR3 sequences listed, 20% are singletons. Sample: peripheral blood mononuclear cells (PBMCs), taken at new diagnosis, from a patient treated with antithyroid drugs. These TCRs come from a female donor with Graves disease. Both conserved end residues are part of each CDR3. Each record gives: D gene, clone size, J gene, V gene, CDR3 protein, CDR3 DNA. The D gene is left open where the match is weak. A row's size may be missing; if present it is once, few, many or a size class.

. many TRBJ1-6 TRBV5-1 CASSFAADGSPLHF TGTGCCAGCAGCTTCGCAGCGGACGGTTCACCCCTCCACTTT
TRBD1 many TRBJ1-5 TRBV20-1 CSAPRGRDQPQHF TGCAGTGCTCCCAGGGGGCGAGATCAGCCCCAGCATTTT
TRBD2 many TRBJ2-7 TRBV13 CASSVSGRGIHEQYF TGTGCCAGCAGCGTTAGCGGGAGGGGTATCCACGAGCAGTACTTC
. . TRBJ2-3 TRBV7-9 CASSLSGLGRKDTQYF TGTGCCAGCAGCTTAAGTGGGCTCGGGCGGAAAGATACGCAGTATTTT
TRBD2 . TRBJ2-5 TRBV7-6 CASSLEGGSSGLTQYF TGTGCCAGCAGCTTAGAGGGAGGGAGCTCCGGTTTGACCCAGTACTTC
TRBD1 many TRBJ1-1 TRBV29-1 CSVEPYRGSNCEAFF TGCAGCGTTGAACCCTACAGGGGATCAAACTGTGAAGCTTTCTTT
TRBD2 . TRBJ2-3 TRBV19 CASSIRASGEVTQYF TGTGCCAGTAGTATTAGGGCTAGCGGGGAGGTTACGCAGTATTTT
TRBD2 many TRBJ2-1 TRBV9 CASSVDLGGRAYNEQFF TGTGCCAGCAGCGTAGATCTTGGGGGGAGGGCTTACAATGAGCAGTTCTTC
TRBD1 few TRBJ2-5 TRBV6-1 CASTKDRGQETQYF TGTGCCAGCACCAAGGACAGGGGTCAAGAGACCCAGTACTTC
. many TRBJ2-6 TRBV28 CASSLNRVSGANVLTF TGTGCCAGCAGTTTAAACAGGGTGTCTGGGGCCAACGTCCTGACTTTC
TRBD1 . TRBJ2-7 TRBV12-3/TRBV12-4 CASSLERTGHYEQYF TGTGCCAGCAGTTTAGAGAGGACAGGGCACTACGAGCAGTACTTC
. . TRBJ1-5 TRBV12-3/TRBV12-4 CASSYRVVQPQHF TGTGCCAGCAGTTACAGGGTGGTTCAGCCCCAGCATTTT
TRBD2 . TRBJ2-3 TRBV13 CASSTRTSGGPTQYF TGTGCCAGCAGCACCAGGACTAGCGGGGGCCCTACGCAGTATTTT
TRBD1 many TRBJ2-5 TRBV20-1 CSATPTSRGRGETQYF TGCAGTGCTACGCCTACCTCCAGGGGGCGCGGTGAGACCCAGTACTTC
TRBD1 many TRBJ2-7 TRBV10-3 CAIRGTGEGEQYF TGTGCCATCAGAGGGACAGGGGAAGGCGAGCAGTACTTC
TRBD1 many TRBJ1-6 TRBV20-1 CSARDTRTGGRSPLHF TGCAGTGCTAGAGATACGAGAACAGGGGGCAGATCACCCCTCCACTTT
. many TRBJ1-2 TRBV7-9 CASSPYKGYTF TGTGCCAGCAGCCCCTATAAGGGCTACACCTTC
TRBD2 many TRBJ2-3 TRBV20-1 CSARLAGGRAQYF TGCAGTGCTAGACTAGCGGGAGGCCGTGCGCAGTATTTT
. many TRBJ1-1 TRBV20-1 CRQTVSNTEAFF TGCAGGCAGACAGTATCGAACACTGAAGCTTTCTTT
. . TRBJ1-5 TRBV19 CASSIGQLGSNQPQHF TGTGCCAGTAGTATAGGGCAACTGGGCTCCAATCAGCCCCAGCATTTT
TRBD1 . TRBJ1-1 TRBV28 CASSSKRETGVPEAFF TGTGCCAGCAGTTCAAAGCGGGAGACAGGGGTGCCTGAAGCTTTCTTT
TRBD2 . TRBJ2-3 TRBV20-1 CSAPKPGLAGTDTQYF TGCAGTGCTCCCAAACCGGGACTAGCGGGCACAGATACGCAGTATTTT
. . TRBJ2-7 TRBV6-2/TRBV6-3 CASRTEYSYEQYF TGTGCCAGCAGGACGGAGTACTCCTACGAGCAGTACTTC
TRBD1 few TRBJ2-3 TRBV25-1 CANVPDPGTAQYF TGTGCCAACGTTCCCGATCCCGGGACAGCGCAGTATTTT
. many TRBJ2-7 TRBV3-1 CASSLQGGGEQYF TGTGCCAGCAGCCTCCAGGGGGGCGGGGAGCAGTACTTC
TRBD1 . TRBJ1-1 TRBV2 CASSGAGGVTEAFF TGTGCCAGCAGTGGGGCAGGGGGGGTCACTGAAGCTTTCTTT
. . TRBJ1-1 TRBV5-1 CASSLGTHVNTEAFF TGCGCCAGCAGCTTGGGGACACATGTGAACACTGAAGCTTTCTTT
. . TRBJ2-5 TRBV5-1 CASSSGGGGKGETQYF TGCGCCAGCAGCTCCGGAGGGGGCGGGAAGGGTGAGACCCAGTACTTC
. . TRBJ2-3 TRBV24-1 CATSVTHTDTQYF TGTGCCACCAGTGTAACTCACACAGATACGCAGTATTTT
TRBD2 many TRBJ2-1 TRBV7-9 CASRDTAGTSVNEQFF TGTGCCAGCAGGGATACCGCCGGGACTAGCGTGAATGAGCAGTTCTTC
TRBD2 many TRBJ2-7 TRBV28 CASRRSGGPFYEQYF TGTGCCAGCAGGCGTAGCGGGGGGCCGTTCTACGAGCAGTACTTC
TRBD1 many TRBJ2-7 TRBV10-3 CAISGTGEYEQYF TGTGCCATCAGTGGGACAGGGGAGTACGAGCAGTACTTC
. many TRBJ1-1 TRBV29-1 CSATGQRNTEAFF TGCAGCGCCACGGGACAACGGAACACTGAAGCTTTCTTT
TRBD2 many TRBJ2-7 TRBV4-3 CASSLTSGGPYEQYF TGCGCCAGCAGCCTAACTAGCGGCGGCCCCTACGAGCAGTACTTC
. many TRBJ1-6 TRBV6-2/TRBV6-3 CASSGGLGVNSPLHF TGTGCCAGCAGTGGGGGATTAGGGGTAAATTCACCCCTCCACTTT
TRBD2 once TRBJ2-2 TRBV5-6 CASSLGGWGGTGELFF TGTGCCAGCAGCCTCGGAGGTTGGGGGGGGACCGGGGAGCTGTTTTTT
. many TRBJ1-4 TRBV7-2 CASSSSTNEKLFF TGTGCCAGCAGCTCATCAACTAATGAAAAACTGTTTTTT
TRBD1 many TRBJ1-4 TRBV18 CASSPGTDYEKLFF TGTGCCAGCTCACCCGGGACAGATTATGAAAAACTGTTTTTT
TRBD2 . TRBJ2-4 TRBV19 CASSIKGTSGRGLIAKNIQYF TGTGCCAGTAGTATCAAGGGGACTAGCGGGAGGGGCCTTATAGCCAAAAACATTCAGTACTTC
. . TRBJ1-4 TRBV5-4 CASSSGRDGARGKLFF TGTGCCAGCAGCTCCGGTCGTGACGGGGCTCGGGGGAAACTGTTTTTT
TRBD1 . TRBJ2-7 TRBV6-2/TRBV6-3 CASSYYGTGEEQYF TGTGCCAGCAGTTACTACGGGACAGGGGAGGAGCAGTACTTC
. few TRBJ2-2 TRBV29-1 CSVRDISNTGELFF TGCAGCGTTAGGGACATTTCGAACACCGGGGAGCTGTTTTTT
TRBD1 few TRBJ1-4 TRBV6-9 CASSYSDRVGEKLFF TGTGCCAGCAGTTACTCCGACAGGGTTGGTGAAAAACTGTTTTTT
TRBD1 many TRBJ1-2 TRBV7-2 CASSHRGGDYGYTF TGTGCCAGCAGCCACAGGGGAGGAGACTATGGCTACACCTTC
. many TRBJ2-3 TRBV20-1 CSARDRGGMGDTQYF TGCAGTGCTAGAGATCGGGGCGGGATGGGAGATACGCAGTATTTT
. many TRBJ2-1 TRBV27 CASSGGKKDEQFF TGTGCCAGCAGTGGAGGGAAAAAGGATGAGCAGTTCTTC
. many TRBJ2-7 TRBV7-8 CASSSSRLPKGEQYF TGTGCCAGCAGCTCGTCTCGACTACCTAAAGGCGAGCAGTACTTC
. many TRBJ1-2 TRBV6-2/TRBV6-3 CASSSFRGYTF TGTGCCAGCAGTTCTTTCAGAGGCTACACCTTC
. few TRBJ1-1 TRBV6-2/TRBV6-3 CASSYGSREAFF TGTGCCAGCAGTTACGGGAGTCGGGAAGCTTTCTTT